The rows below give T cell receptor beta chains drawn from one sample of a study of T cell repertoires in cytomegalovirus infection. TCRdb reanalysed the reads using MiXCR and keeps one entry per CDR3 protein. Of roughly 200,000 distinct CDR3 sequences in the sample, about 17% were seen once. Specimen: CD8+ T cells from PBMCs. The receptors stem from a human donor in good health (CMV status not recorded). Some clones in this sample may be carry-over from other donors' samples. Each CDR3 is given with its conserved first and last residue. The D gene is left open where the match is weak. Not every row has a clone size; where given, it reads once, few, many or a size class.

d_gene: TRBD1; j_gene: TRBJ2-1; v_gene: TRBV4-1; abundance: -; CDR3nt: TGCGCCAGCAGCCACCGAGGGACAGGGGACTACAATGAGCAGTTCTTC; CDR3aa: CASSHRGTGDYNEQFF
d_gene: -; j_gene: TRBJ1-1; v_gene: TRBV12-3/TRBV12-4; abundance: few; CDR3nt: TGTGCCAGCACCGAGACCCGGGGGGCCCCTAACACTGAAGCTTTCTTT; CDR3aa: CASTETRGAPNTEAFF
d_gene: -; j_gene: TRBJ1-1; v_gene: TRBV18; abundance: -; CDR3nt: TGTGCCAGCTCACGGACATCCGGGAACACTGAAGCTTTCTTT; CDR3aa: CASSRTSGNTEAFF
d_gene: -; j_gene: TRBJ2-7; v_gene: TRBV4-1; abundance: few; CDR3nt: TGCGCCAGCAGCCAGTCGGGGACAACCTCCTACGAGCAGTACTTC; CDR3aa: CASSQSGTTSYEQYF
d_gene: -; j_gene: TRBJ1-3; v_gene: TRBV14; abundance: few; CDR3nt: TGTGCCAGCAGCTTCCGGGTCATAGAGAGTCCTGGAAACACCATATATTTT; CDR3aa: CASSFRVIESPGNTIYF
d_gene: -; j_gene: TRBJ2-5; v_gene: TRBV6-8; abundance: -; CDR3nt: TGTGCCAGCGGACAGCAAGAGACCCAGTACTTC; CDR3aa: CASGQQETQYF
d_gene: -; j_gene: TRBJ1-6; v_gene: TRBV4-3; abundance: -; CDR3nt: TGCGCCAGCAGCCAACGGATCGGGAATTCACCCCTCCACTTT; CDR3aa: CASSQRIGNSPLHF
d_gene: -; j_gene: TRBJ2-1; v_gene: TRBV28; abundance: -; CDR3nt: TGTGCCAGCAGTTCGGGACTTAACAATGAGCAGTTCTTC; CDR3aa: CASSSGLNNEQFF
d_gene: -; j_gene: TRBJ1-1; v_gene: TRBV27; abundance: -; CDR3nt: TGTGCCAGCAGTCTGAACCCCCCGGGAGGCATGAACACTGAAGCTTTCTTT; CDR3aa: CASSLNPPGGMNTEAFF
d_gene: TRBD2; j_gene: TRBJ2-1; v_gene: TRBV4-3; abundance: -; CDR3nt: TGCGCCAGCAGCCAGGAAGTAGCGGGGGGGGAGCAGTTCTTC; CDR3aa: CASSQEVAGGEQFF
d_gene: TRBD2; j_gene: TRBJ2-5; v_gene: TRBV28; abundance: -; CDR3nt: TGTGCCAGCGAACCGGGAGGGTGGCTGACCCAGTACTTC; CDR3aa: CASEPGGWLTQYF
d_gene: TRBD1; j_gene: TRBJ2-5; v_gene: TRBV12-3/TRBV12-4; abundance: many; CDR3nt: TGTGCCAGCAGTTTAGGCGGTAGGGGGCGTGAGACCCAGTACTTC; CDR3aa: CASSLGGRGRETQYF
d_gene: -; j_gene: TRBJ1-1; v_gene: TRBV25-1; abundance: -; CDR3nt: TGTGCCAGCAGTGATTATCCCCTAGCTTTCTTT; CDR3aa: CASSDYPLAFF
d_gene: -; j_gene: TRBJ2-3; v_gene: TRBV7-2; abundance: many; CDR3nt: TGTGCCAGCAGCTTAGGGGCAGTGACTAGCACAGATACGCAGTATTTT; CDR3aa: CASSLGAVTSTDTQYF
d_gene: -; j_gene: TRBJ1-2; v_gene: TRBV18; abundance: -; CDR3nt: TGTGCCAGCTCTACCGCAGGGGATTGGGACTATGGCTACACCTTC; CDR3aa: CASSTAGDWDYGYTF
d_gene: -; j_gene: TRBJ2-7; v_gene: TRBV20-1; abundance: -; CDR3nt: TGCAGTGCTAGAGATGGGTACAGCACCTACGAGCAGTACTTC; CDR3aa: CSARDGYSTYEQYF
d_gene: TRBD1; j_gene: TRBJ1-5; v_gene: TRBV5-6; abundance: -; CDR3nt: TGTGCCAGCAGCTTCGGGACAGCGGGTCTCAATCAGCCCCAGCATTTT; CDR3aa: CASSFGTAGLNQPQHF
d_gene: -; j_gene: TRBJ2-5; v_gene: TRBV6-2/TRBV6-3; abundance: -; CDR3nt: TGTGCCAGCAGTTACTCTTCGGGAATTGTGACCCAGTACTTC; CDR3aa: CASSYSSGIVTQYF
d_gene: -; j_gene: TRBJ1-3; v_gene: TRBV9; abundance: few; CDR3nt: TGTGCCAGCAGCGTAGGCGGGGGCGCGGATGGAAACACCATATATTTT; CDR3aa: CASSVGGGADGNTIYF
d_gene: -; j_gene: TRBJ2-6; v_gene: TRBV5-1; abundance: -; CDR3nt: TGCGCCAGCAGCGCAGCCGGCAGTGGGGCCAACGTCCTGACTTTC; CDR3aa: CASSAAGSGANVLTF
d_gene: -; j_gene: TRBJ2-7; v_gene: TRBV6-2/TRBV6-3; abundance: -; CDR3nt: TGTGCCAGCAGTTACTCGAGAAGCTACGAGCAGTACTTC; CDR3aa: CASSYSRSYEQYF
d_gene: -; j_gene: TRBJ2-3; v_gene: TRBV13; abundance: -; CDR3nt: TGTGCCAGCAGCCCGACGATGGTTGGGGGAAGCACAGATACGCAGTATTTT; CDR3aa: CASSPTMVGGSTDTQYF
d_gene: -; j_gene: TRBJ2-7; v_gene: TRBV25-1; abundance: few; CDR3nt: TGTGCCAGCAGTGGCCGGACTTATCCCTACGAGCAGTACTTC; CDR3aa: CASSGRTYPYEQYF
d_gene: -; j_gene: TRBJ1-2; v_gene: TRBV20-1; abundance: -; CDR3nt: TGCAGTGCTAGAGACAGACCGGCGAAATATAACTATGGCTACACCTTC; CDR3aa: CSARDRPAKYNYGYTF
d_gene: TRBD1; j_gene: TRBJ2-7; v_gene: TRBV5-5; abundance: -; CDR3nt: TGTGCCAGCAGCTTGGTTCCGGACAGGGGTAACGAGCAGTACTTC; CDR3aa: CASSLVPDRGNEQYF
d_gene: -; j_gene: TRBJ1-1; v_gene: TRBV4-1; abundance: -; CDR3nt: TGCGCCAGCAGCCCTAAGGACGGAAGGGAAGCTTTCTTT; CDR3aa: CASSPKDGREAFF
d_gene: -; j_gene: TRBJ1-2; v_gene: TRBV30; abundance: -; CDR3nt: TGTGCCTGGAGTCCATCGACGACAGGAGGCTACACCTTC; CDR3aa: CAWSPSTTGGYTF
d_gene: -; j_gene: TRBJ1-5; v_gene: TRBV7-2; abundance: many; CDR3nt: TGTGCCAGCAGCTTAGGAGGAGCAGGAATCCTGCCCCAGCATTTT; CDR3aa: CASSLGGAGILPQHF
d_gene: -; j_gene: TRBJ2-4; v_gene: TRBV28; abundance: -; CDR3nt: TGTGCCAGCAGTTTAACGCACCTAGCCAAAAACATTCAGTACTTC; CDR3aa: CASSLTHLAKNIQYF
d_gene: -; j_gene: TRBJ2-5; v_gene: TRBV27; abundance: -; CDR3nt: TGTGCCAGCAGTTTAGTTTGGGGTCGAGAAGAGACCCAGTACTTC; CDR3aa: CASSLVWGREETQYF
d_gene: -; j_gene: TRBJ1-3; v_gene: TRBV29-1; abundance: -; CDR3nt: TGCAGCGCTTTTATTGGAAACACCATATATTTT; CDR3aa: CSAFIGNTIYF
d_gene: TRBD2; j_gene: TRBJ2-7; v_gene: TRBV7-2; abundance: -; CDR3nt: TGTGCCAGCAGCTTCGGGACTAGCGGGGGCCAATACGAGCAGTACTTC; CDR3aa: CASSFGTSGGQYEQYF
d_gene: TRBD1; j_gene: TRBJ2-1; v_gene: TRBV7-9; abundance: -; CDR3nt: TGTGCCAGCAGCTCGCCTCTCACAGGGGGAAGCTACAATGAGCAGTTCTTC; CDR3aa: CASSSPLTGGSYNEQFF
d_gene: TRBD1; j_gene: TRBJ2-7; v_gene: TRBV12-3/TRBV12-4; abundance: few; CDR3nt: TGTGCCAGCAGTCAGGGACAGGAAGTTTACGAGCAGTACTTC; CDR3aa: CASSQGQEVYEQYF
d_gene: TRBD1; j_gene: TRBJ2-5; v_gene: TRBV29-1; abundance: -; CDR3nt: TGCAGCGCCAAGGGACAGATGTACCAAGAGACCCAGTACTTC; CDR3aa: CSAKGQMYQETQYF
d_gene: -; j_gene: TRBJ1-2; v_gene: TRBV7-2; abundance: many; CDR3nt: TGTGCCAGCAGCCCCCGGAGTTCTGGCTACACCTTC; CDR3aa: CASSPRSSGYTF
d_gene: -; j_gene: TRBJ1-2; v_gene: TRBV9; abundance: -; CDR3nt: TGTGCCAGCAGCACTCCCGGGATGGGGTACTATGGCTACACCTTC; CDR3aa: CASSTPGMGYYGYTF
d_gene: -; j_gene: TRBJ2-3; v_gene: TRBV2; abundance: few; CDR3nt: TGTGCCAGCAAACAGTCCACCACAGATACGCAGTATTTT; CDR3aa: CASKQSTTDTQYF
d_gene: -; j_gene: TRBJ1-1; v_gene: TRBV7-2; abundance: -; CDR3nt: TGTGCCAGCAGCTTAAAAATTAGGGAATTCAACACTGAAGCTTTCTTT; CDR3aa: CASSLKIREFNTEAFF